One sample yielded the 17 T cell receptor beta chains listed below, sequenced in a study of shared clonotypes between healthy human individuals. Produced via immunoSEQ multiplex PCR; TCRdb's table is partial and in-frame only. The table includes about 600,000 clones, roughly four fifths detected once. What was sequenced was PBMCs. Every receptor here comes from a woman aged 40 to 50 in good health. Some clones in this sample may be carry-over from other donors' samples.

This clone was counted a single time. This chain links TRBV6-5 with TRBJ1-1; the D gene is possibly TRBD1 (5 bases). Germline V gene sequence: CDR1 MNHEY, CDR2 SVGAGI. Trimming took off 6 bases at V and 1 base at J, with 12 bases between the two ends. This CDR3 spans 14 amino acids. The DNA for the CDR3 is TGTGCCAGCAGGCAGGGAAATCAGAACACTGAAGCTTTCTTT. It yields the protein CASRQGNQNTEAFF.

The chain employs TRBV4-2 and TRBJ2-3; either TRBD1 or TRBD2 may supply D (7 bases each). The CDR3 is 16 residues long. The germline V gene encodes CDR1 LGHNA and CDR2 YNFKEQ. V was shortened by 4 bases and J by 5 bases, with 19 bases between the two germline ends. CDR3 nucleotides: TGTGCCAGCAGCCTTCCCCTAGCGGCAGGGGGAGATACGCAGTATTTT. This translates into CASSLPLAAGGDTQYF.

CDR3 amino acids: CASSLGAWNTGELFF. The DNA of the CDR3 is TGCGCCAGCAGCCTGGGGGCTTGGAACACCGGGGAGCTGTTTTTT. The rearrangement uses TRBV5-1 and TRBJ2-2; D perhaps matches TRBD1 (6 bases). This CDR3 contains 15 residues. In germline, CDR1 is SGHRS, CDR2 YFSETQ. Trimming shortened V by 4 bases and J by 1 base, and 11 bases separated the two germline ends.

In its sample, this clone was seen once. The J gene is TRBJ1-4, the V gene TRBV18; TRBD1 might be the D (5 bases). The CDR3 covers 15 residues. The V end lost 6 bases, the J end lost 4 bases, and 15 bases lay between the germline ends. The germline V gene encodes CDR1 KGHSH and CDR2 LQKENI. The CDR3, as DNA: TGTGCCAGCTCGCTAATCAGGGCGGGTAATGAAAAACTGTTTTTT. This encodes CASSLIRAGNEKLFF.

The CDR3 spells CASSPGEFASEQYF. The CDR3 DNA is TGTGCCAGCAGCCCCGGGGAGTTTGCCTCCGAGCAGTACTTC. The chain uses TRBV5-8 and TRBJ2-7, with D maybe TRBD2 (5 bases). Germline assignment: CDR1 SGHTS and CDR2 YDEGEE. Trimming cost V 4 bases and J 6 bases, with 17 bases left between them. There are 14 residues in the CDR3.

The chain couples TRBV29-1 to TRBJ2-1; D assignment may be TRBD1 or TRBD2 (5 bases each). Germline V CDR1 and CDR2: SQVTM, ANQGSEA. The CDR3 length is 19 residues. Trimming cost V 5 bases and J 0 bases, with 26 bases left between them. The CDR3 reads CSVPTADLRRTPSYNEQFF. The CDR3 DNA reads TGCAGCGTTCCGACAGCGGACCTGAGGCGAACTCCCTCCTACAATGAGCAGTTCTTC.

The genes are TRBV30 and TRBJ2-7, with D tentatively TRBD2 (6 bases). V lost 3 bases to trimming and J lost 0 bases, with 18 bases between them. The germline gives CDR1 GTSNPN, CDR2 SVGIG (reference sequence). This CDR3 is built from 16 residues. The CDR3 spells CAWSGRGREPSYEQYF. Here the CDR3 DNA reads TGTGCCTGGAGCGGACGAGGGCGGGAACCCTCCTACGAGCAGTACTTC.

About this clone: A much larger clone lies one base from this, so it may be a read error. Different DNA sequences within this sample yield the same CDR3. The chain is built from TRBV4-3 and TRBJ1-2; possible D gene TRBD1, 6 bases. This CDR3 contains 14 residues. Per the germline V gene, CDR1 is LGHNA and CDR2 is YSLEER. The CDR3 nucleotides are TGCGCCAGCAGTCAAGATCAGGGGAACTATGGCTACACCTTC. This gives the protein CASSQDQGNYGYTF.

The rearrangement links TRBV28 to TRBJ1-1; 7 nucleotides line up with TRBD1. This CDR3 comprises 15 residues. The V segment lost 2 bases and the J segment 4 bases; nucleotides outside the gene matches: 7. Germline CDR1 is MDHEN and CDR2 is SYDVKM. The CDR3 protein is CASSLIRGSGTEAFF. CDR3 in DNA: TGTGCCAGCAGTTTAATCAGGGGGTCGGGCACTGAAGCTTTCTTT.

This chain connects TRBV30 to TRBJ1-1; D call uncertain. The CDR3 contains 11 residues. Germline assignment: CDR1 GTSNPN and CDR2 SVGIG (reference sequence). The germline V and J ends were trimmed by 4 bases and 3 bases, with 6 bases remaining between them. The CDR3 here is CAWKADTEAFF. In nucleotides, the CDR3 is TGTGCCTGGAAGGCGGACACTGAAGCTTTCTTT.

This clone has only one observation. The rearrangement uses TRBV5-1 and TRBJ2-5, with D possibly called TRBD1 or TRBD2 (5 bases each). The CDR3 is made up of 14 amino acids. Trimming left V 2 bases short and J 2 bases short, with 10 bases between. The germline CDR1 and CDR2 sequences are SGHRS and YFSETQ. The CDR3 region is CASSFRDPQETQYF. CDR3 DNA sequence: TGCGCCAGCAGCTTCCGGGACCCGCAAGAGACCCAGTACTTC.

This chain uses TRBV9 with TRBJ2-7, with 7 bases that match TRBD2. V trimming: 0 bases; J trimming: 6 bases; junction bases outside the gene matches: 9. CDR1 is SGDLS, CDR2 YYNGEE, per germline. This CDR3 comprises 15 residues. CDR3: CASSVGLREYGEQYF. CDR3 coding DNA: TGTGCCAGCAGCGTAGGTCTGCGGGAGTATGGCGAGCAGTACTTC. Together with reference TRBV9 and TRBJ2-7, the CDR3 gives the full variable domain: DSGVTQTPKHLITATGQRVTLRCSPRSGDLSVYWYQQSLDQGLQFLIQYYNGEERAKGNILERFSAQQFPDLHSELNLSSLELGDSALYFCASSVGLREYGEQYFGPGTRLTVT.

As concerns this clone: Other nucleotide sequences from this sample produce the same CDR3. The J gene is TRBJ2-1, the V gene TRBV11-2; 8 nucleotides match TRBD2. Germline-derived CDR1 and CDR2 are SGHAT and FQNNGV. V lost 1 base and J lost 0; bases outside the gene matches: 5. This CDR3 region has 17 residues. CDR3 coding DNA: TGTGCCAGCAGCTTAGGCGGGGGGCCAAGCTCCTACAATGAGCAGTTCTTC. Translating gives CASSLGGGPSSYNEQFF.

This sequence joins TRBV7-9 and TRBJ2-1; TRBD1 matches at 7 bases. This CDR3 region has 14 residues. V was clipped by 8 bases and J by 4 bases; unmatched bases: 8. The germline CDR1 and CDR2 sequences are SEHNR and FQNEAQ (reference sequence). CDR3 bases: TGTGCCAGCGCTACAGGGGTAGGATACAATGAGCAGTTCTTC. Translated: CASATGVGYNEQFF.

This chain links TRBV19 with TRBJ2-3, with 15 bases aligning to TRBD2. CDR3 length: 18 amino acids. Germline V gives CDR1 LNHDA, CDR2 SQIVND (reference sequence). J gave up 5 bases and V 5 bases, and 11 bases lay outside the gene matches. This CDR3 reads CASSPSGTSGRPGDTQYF. The CDR3 DNA sequence: TGTGCCAGTAGTCCCTCCGGGACTAGCGGGAGGCCGGGAGATACGCAGTATTTT.

The J gene is TRBJ2-1, the V gene TRBV10-3, with 10 bases fitting TRBD2. V was clipped by 4 bases and J by 2 bases; unmatched bases: 8. This CDR3 spans 17 amino acids. Germline CDR1 ENHRY, CDR2 SYGVKD. Here the CDR3 reads CAISVSSGRRAYNEQFF. The CDR3 coding sequence is TGTGCCATCAGTGTCTCTAGCGGGAGACGCGCCTACAATGAGCAGTTCTTC.

This clone was seen more than once but under ten times. The junction departs from the called germline gene at one end, perhaps through a read error. The chain uses TRBV18 and TRBJ1-5, with a tentative D call TRBD1 (6 bases). Germline V lookup: CDR1 KGHSH, CDR2 LQKENI. This CDR3 region has 15 residues. The CDR3 bases are TGTGCTAGCTCACCACTGTTAGGACAGAATCAGCCCCAGCATTTT. Amino acid sequence: CASSPLLGQNQPQHF.